The clone carrying this TCR beta chain was counted ten times or more. The antigen remains unidentified. Used for diagnoses were clinical symptoms, serum thyroxine and TRAb, thyroid ultrasound and orbital computed tomography. This CDR3 has 15 residues. Germline values: CDR1 SGHAT, CDR2 FQNNGV. The ends lost 6 bases at V and 3 bases at J; junction bases unmatched: 11. This entry comes from a study of T cells in Graves' hyperthyroidism and ophthalmopathy. Regarding the study as a whole: Ophthalmopathy prediction by the model preceded onset by a median roughly 6 months.

TCR beta CDR3 region amplification was performed from RNA transcripts. First-round RT-PCR with HTBI primers amplified the TCR CDR3 region. Each CDR3 protein is one row after TCRdb ran MiXCR on the multiplex PCR reads. The sample has 490,000 or so distinct CDR3 sequences; 15% to 20% are singletons. The chain is built from TRBV11-2 and TRBJ2-7, with TRBD1 matching over 7 bases. The sequencing sample was made of blood. The clonotype comes from a woman in her 30s with Graves' ophthalmopathy. CDR3 sequence reads: CASRTQGTGIYEQYF. The CDR3 DNA is TGTGCCAGCAGGACACAGGGGACCGGTATCTACGAGCAGTACTTC.